The T cell receptor beta chain under discussion was sequenced for a study of blood T cell repertoires in COVID-19. Background on the study: Samples came from the United States, Italy and Spain, spanning acute and convalescent COVID-19. The cDNA or gDNA used as material had been derived from T cells, B-cell-depleted T cells, or PBMCs.

Profiling relied on immunoSEQ multiplex PCR, and the TCRdb table lists in-frame clones only, not all of them. The sample records under 250,000 clones, roughly 80% being singletons. The germline V and J ends were trimmed by 0 bases and 7 bases, with 15 bases remaining between them. This CDR3 region has 15 residues. Germline V lookup: CDR1 SGHTA, CDR2 FQGTGA. The sequence came from a woman between 35 and 50 years old with active or convalescent COVID-19. The specimen was peripheral blood. J is TRBJ1-2 and V is TRBV7-3; weak D call: TRBD1 (5 bases). The CDR3 spells CASSLTVQGSGGYTF. The CDR3 DNA reads TGTGCCAGCAGCTTAACGGTCCAGGGTTCCGGTGGCTACACCTTC.